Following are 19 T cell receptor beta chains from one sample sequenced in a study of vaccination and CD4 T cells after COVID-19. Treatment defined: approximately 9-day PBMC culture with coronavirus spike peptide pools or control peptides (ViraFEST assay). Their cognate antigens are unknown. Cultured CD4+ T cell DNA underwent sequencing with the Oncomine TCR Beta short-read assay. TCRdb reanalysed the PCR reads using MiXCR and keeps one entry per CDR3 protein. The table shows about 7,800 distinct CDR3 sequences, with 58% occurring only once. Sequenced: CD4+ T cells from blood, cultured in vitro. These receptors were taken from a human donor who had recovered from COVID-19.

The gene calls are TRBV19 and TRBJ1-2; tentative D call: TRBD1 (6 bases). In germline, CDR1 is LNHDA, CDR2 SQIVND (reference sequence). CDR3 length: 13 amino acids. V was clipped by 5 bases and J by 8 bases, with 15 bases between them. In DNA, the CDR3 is TGTGCCAGTAGTGTACAGGGACTCGGCGGCTACACCTTC. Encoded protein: CASSVQGLGGYTF.

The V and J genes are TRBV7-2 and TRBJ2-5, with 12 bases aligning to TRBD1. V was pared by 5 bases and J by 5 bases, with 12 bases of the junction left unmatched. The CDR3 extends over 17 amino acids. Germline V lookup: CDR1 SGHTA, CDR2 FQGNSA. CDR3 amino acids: CASSQNPGTGGWETQYF. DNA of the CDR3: TGTGCCAGCAGCCAGAACCCCGGGACAGGGGGCTGGGAGACCCAGTACTTC.

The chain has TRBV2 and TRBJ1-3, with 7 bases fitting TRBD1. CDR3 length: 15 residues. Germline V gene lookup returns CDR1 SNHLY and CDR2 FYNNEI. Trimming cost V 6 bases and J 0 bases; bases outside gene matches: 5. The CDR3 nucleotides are TGTGCCAGCAGCCGACAGGGAAGCTCTGGAAACACCATATATTTT. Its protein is CASSRQGSSGNTIYF.

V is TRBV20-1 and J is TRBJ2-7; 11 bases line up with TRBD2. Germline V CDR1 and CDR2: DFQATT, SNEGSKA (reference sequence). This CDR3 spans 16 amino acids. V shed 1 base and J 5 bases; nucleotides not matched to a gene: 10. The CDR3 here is CSARGGYSGRADEQYF. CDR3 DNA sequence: TGCAGTGCTAGAGGGGGTTATAGCGGGAGGGCGGACGAGCAGTACTTC.

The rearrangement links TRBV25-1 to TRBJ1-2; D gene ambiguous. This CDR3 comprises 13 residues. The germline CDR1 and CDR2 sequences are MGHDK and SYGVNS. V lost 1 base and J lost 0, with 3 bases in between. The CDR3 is CASSESANYGYTF. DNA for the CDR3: TGTGCCAGCAGTGAATCTGCTAACTATGGCTACACCTTC.

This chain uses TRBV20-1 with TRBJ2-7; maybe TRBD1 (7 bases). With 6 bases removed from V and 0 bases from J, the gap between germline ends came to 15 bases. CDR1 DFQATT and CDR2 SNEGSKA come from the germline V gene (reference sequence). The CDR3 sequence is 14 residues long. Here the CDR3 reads CSAQGGLDSYEQYF. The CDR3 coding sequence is TGCAGTGCCCAGGGGGGACTTGACTCCTACGAGCAGTACTTC.

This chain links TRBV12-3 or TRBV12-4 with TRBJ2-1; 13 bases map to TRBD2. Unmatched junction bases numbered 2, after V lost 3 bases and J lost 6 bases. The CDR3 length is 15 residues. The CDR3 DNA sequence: TGTGCCAGCAGTTTCAGACTAGCGGGGGGCAATGAGCAGTTCTTC. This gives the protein CASSFRLAGGNEQFF.

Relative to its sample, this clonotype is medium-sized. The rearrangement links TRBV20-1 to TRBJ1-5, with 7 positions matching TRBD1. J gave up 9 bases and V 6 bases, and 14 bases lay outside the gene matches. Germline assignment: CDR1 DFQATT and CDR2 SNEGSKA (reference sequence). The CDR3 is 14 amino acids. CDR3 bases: TGCAGTGCAAGACAGGGTTTCAACCTGGGGCCCCAGCATTTT. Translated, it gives CSARQGFNLGPQHF.

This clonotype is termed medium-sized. Here the CDR3 DNA reads TGTGCCAGCAGCCAAAGCTGGCAGGGTATGAGAGAGCAGTTCTTC. It encodes CASSQSWQGMREQFF. The chain combines TRBV11-3 with TRBJ2-1, with a weak D call TRBD1 (5 bases). The CDR3 consists of 15 residues. The V and J ends lost 5 bases and 10 bases respectively, with 21 bases between them. Germline V lookup: CDR1 SGHNT, CDR2 YENEEA.

CDR3 loop: CASSLGGVPYEQYF. CDR3 nucleotide sequence: TGTGCCAGCAGCTTAGGAGGGGTCCCATACGAGCAGTACTTC. The chain recombines TRBV7-9 with TRBJ2-7, with D perhaps matching TRBD1 or TRBD2 (5 bases each). Germline V CDR1 and CDR2: SEHNR, FQNEAQ (reference sequence). CDR3 length: 14 amino acids. The germline V and J ends were trimmed by 1 base and 4 bases, with 11 bases remaining between them.

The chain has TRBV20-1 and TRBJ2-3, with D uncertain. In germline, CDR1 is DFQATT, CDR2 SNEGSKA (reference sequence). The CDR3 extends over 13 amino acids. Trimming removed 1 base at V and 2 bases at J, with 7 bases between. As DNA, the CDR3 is TGCAGTGCTAGAGTGACCAACACAGATACGCAGTATTTT. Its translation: CSARVTNTDTQYF.

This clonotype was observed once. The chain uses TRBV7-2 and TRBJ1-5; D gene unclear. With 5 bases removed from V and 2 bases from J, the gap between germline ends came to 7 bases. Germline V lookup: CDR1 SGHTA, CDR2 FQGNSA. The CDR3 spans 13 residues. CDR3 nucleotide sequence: TGTGCCAGCAGCATGAGAGGCAATCAGCCCCAGCATTTT. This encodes CASSMRGNQPQHF.

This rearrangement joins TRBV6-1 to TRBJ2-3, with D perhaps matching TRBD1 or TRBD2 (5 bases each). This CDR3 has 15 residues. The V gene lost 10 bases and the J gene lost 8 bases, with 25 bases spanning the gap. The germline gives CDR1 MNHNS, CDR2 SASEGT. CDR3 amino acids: CAKESEGAKGGTQYF. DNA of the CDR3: TGTGCCAAAGAGAGTGAAGGGGCCAAAGGAGGTACGCAGTATTTT.

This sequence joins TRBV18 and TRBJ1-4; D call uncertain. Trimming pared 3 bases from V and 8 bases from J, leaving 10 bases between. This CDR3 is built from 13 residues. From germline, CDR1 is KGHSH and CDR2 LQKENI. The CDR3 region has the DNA TGTGCCAGCTCACCTACGGGATACGAAAAACTGTTTTTT. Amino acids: CASSPTGYEKLFF.

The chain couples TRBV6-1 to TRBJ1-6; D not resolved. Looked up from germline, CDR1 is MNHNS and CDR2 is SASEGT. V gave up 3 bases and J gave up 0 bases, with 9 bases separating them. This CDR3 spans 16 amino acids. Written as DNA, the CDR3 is TGTGCCAGCAGTGATAAATTGAGCTCCTATAATTCACCCCTCCACTTT. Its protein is CASSDKLSSYNSPLHF.

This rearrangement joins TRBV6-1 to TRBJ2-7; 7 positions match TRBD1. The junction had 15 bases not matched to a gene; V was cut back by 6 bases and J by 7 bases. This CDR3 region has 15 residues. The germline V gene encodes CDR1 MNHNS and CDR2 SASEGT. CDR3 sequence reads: CASSTPGTVDVEQYF. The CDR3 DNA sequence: TGTGCCAGCAGCACGCCCGGGACAGTTGATGTTGAGCAGTACTTC.

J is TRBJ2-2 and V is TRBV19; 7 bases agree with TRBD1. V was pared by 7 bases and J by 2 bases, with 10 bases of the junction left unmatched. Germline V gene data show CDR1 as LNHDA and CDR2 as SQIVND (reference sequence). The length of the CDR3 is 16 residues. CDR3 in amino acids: CASTQDDRANTGELFF. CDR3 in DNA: TGTGCCAGTACCCAGGACGACAGGGCTAACACCGGGGAGCTGTTTTTT.

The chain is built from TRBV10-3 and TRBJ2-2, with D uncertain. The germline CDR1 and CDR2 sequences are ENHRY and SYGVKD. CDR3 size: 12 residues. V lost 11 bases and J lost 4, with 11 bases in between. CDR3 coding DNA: TGTGCCGCCTCCTCAGCCACCGGGGAGCTGTTTTTT. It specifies CAASSATGELFF.

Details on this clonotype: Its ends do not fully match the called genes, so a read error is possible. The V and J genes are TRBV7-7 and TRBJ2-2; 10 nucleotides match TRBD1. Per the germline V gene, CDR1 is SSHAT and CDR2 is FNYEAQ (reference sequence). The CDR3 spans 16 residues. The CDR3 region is CASSPRTGGPDGELFF. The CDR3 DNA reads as TGTGCTAGCAGCCCTAGGACAGGGGGGCCGGACGGGGAGCTGTTTTTT.